This T cell receptor (beta chain) appears in the sequencing data of a study of T-cell reconstitution after alpha-beta-depleted transplantation in children. Study-level findings and limits: Expanded graft clones, several hundred of them, were reportedly the source of alpha-beta T cells about two months after transplant.

The TCRbeta library incorporated unique molecular identifiers. TCRdb used MiXCR to reprocess the PCR reads, holding one entry per CDR3 protein. The profile shows 200,000 to 250,000 distinct CDR3 sequences, about a tenth of them singletons. The CDR3 covers 13 residues. V lost 5 bases and J lost 7, with 14 bases in between. Germline values: CDR1 MNHNS, CDR2 SASEGT. This clonotype was counted many times. The antigen remains undetermined. The source material was PBMCs, sampled before TCRalphabeta/CD19-depleted stem cell transplant. V usage is TRBV6-1 and J usage is TRBJ1-1; D gene uncertain. The TCR originated in a child younger than two with acute myeloid leukemia, due to receive a stem cell transplant. This CDR3 reads CASSLRNALEAFF. The CDR3 coding sequence is TGTGCCAGCAGTCTCAGGAATGCCCTTGAAGCTTTCTTT.